Shown below are 27 T cell receptor beta chains from a single sample sequenced in a study of blood T cell repertoires in COVID-19. Assay: immunoSEQ multiplex PCR; the TCRdb copy retains only in-frame clones and omits some. This table holds about 220,000 clones, approximately 78% found once. Sequencing input: peripheral blood. These receptors were collected from a woman in her 70s with COVID-19, enrolled during active disease.

V usage is TRBV15 and J usage is TRBJ1-2; 9 nucleotides line up with TRBD1. The CDR3 extends over 13 amino acids. CDR1 is LNHNV, CDR2 YYDKDF, per germline (reference sequence). Losses at the gene ends were 5 bases for V and 6 bases for J; bases not matched to a gene: 4. CDR3 region: CATSATGGDGYTF. The CDR3 DNA reads as TGTGCCACCAGCGCTACAGGGGGCGATGGCTACACCTTC.

This clone was seen at least ten times. The gene calls are TRBV30 and TRBJ1-6, with a possible D match to TRBD1 (5 bases). The CDR3 extends over 14 amino acids. Trimming pared 6 bases from V and 2 bases from J, leaving 11 bases between. From germline, CDR1 is GTSNPN and CDR2 SVGIG (reference sequence). The CDR3 here is CACKTEAYNSPLHF. The DNA of the CDR3 is TGTGCCTGTAAGACAGAGGCCTATAATTCACCCCTCCACTTT.

The CDR3 reads CAWSRGQTYTF. CDR3 coding DNA: TGTGCCTGGAGTAGGGGACAGACTTACACCTTC. The chain joins TRBV30 to TRBJ1-2, with 7 nucleotides matching TRBD1. CDR1 is GTSNPN and CDR2 is SVGIG in the germline V gene (reference sequence). Unmatched junction bases numbered 5, after V lost 2 bases and J lost 11 bases. The CDR3 has 11 amino acids.

The chain joins TRBV12-3 or TRBV12-4 to TRBJ1-1, with D possibly matching TRBD1 (5 bases). V lost 7 bases and J 4 bases, leaving 13 bases between the germline ends. This CDR3 region has 13 residues. This chain's CDR3 is CASNQGKVTEAFF. The CDR3 DNA follows: TGTGCCAGCAACCAGGGTAAGGTCACTGAAGCTTTCTTT.

A few counts support this clone. V and J are TRBV3-1 (or the pseudogene TRBV3-2) and TRBJ2-7; D gene uncertain. The CDR3 spans 13 residues. Trimming took off 3 bases at V and 6 bases at J, with 12 bases between the two ends. Germline V gene sequence: CDR1 LGHDT, CDR2 YNNKEL (reference sequence). The CDR3, as DNA: TGTGCCAGCAGCCAGTTAGAGCCGGGCGAGCAGTACTTC. This encodes CASSQLEPGEQYF.

The rearrangement links TRBV5-1 to TRBJ1-2; the D gene is possibly TRBD1 (6 bases). This CDR3 comprises 13 residues. V was trimmed by 4 bases and J by 3 bases, leaving 10 bases between them. The germline CDR1 and CDR2 sequences are SGHRS and YFSETQ. The CDR3 DNA follows: TGCGCCAGCAGCCGGACAGTTCACTATGGCTACACCTTC. As protein: CASSRTVHYGYTF.

The chain couples TRBV27 to TRBJ2-2, with a tentative D call TRBD2 (5 bases). This CDR3 region has 17 residues. CDR1 MNHEY and CDR2 SMNVEV come from the germline V gene (reference sequence). Trimming shortened V by 6 bases and J by 0 bases, and 17 bases separated the two germline ends. In nucleotides, the CDR3 is TGTGCCAGCAGCCGCGGGCTCGTAGGGACGAACACCGGGGAGCTGTTTTTT. Translation gives CASSRGLVGTNTGELFF.

The chain joins TRBV6-5 to TRBJ1-1; TRBD1 matches at 7 bases. V lost 6 bases and J lost 11; bases outside the gene matches: 9. Germline V gives CDR1 MNHEY, CDR2 SVGAGI. The CDR3 totals 12 residues. The DNA of the CDR3 is TGTGCCAGCAGCTTCAACAGGGGAAGGGCTTTCTTT. It specifies CASSFNRGRAFF.

This sequence joins TRBV5-1 and TRBJ2-1; TRBD2 might be the D (6 bases). V shed 6 bases and J shed 6 bases, with 13 bases lying between them. The germline CDR1 and CDR2 sequences are SGHRS and YFSETQ. There are 13 residues in the CDR3. The CDR3 protein is CASTRDLANEQFF. In DNA form, the CDR3 reads TGCGCCAGCACAAGGGACTTGGCCAATGAGCAGTTCTTC.

The CDR3 protein is CASNRDRGLGEQYF. The CDR3, as DNA: TGTGCCAGCAACCGGGACAGGGGTTTGGGCGAGCAGTACTTC. V usage is TRBV2 and J usage is TRBJ2-7, with 10 bases that match TRBD1. Trimming took 7 bases from V and 6 from J; bases not matched to a gene: 9. The CDR3 is 14 residues long. The germline V gene encodes CDR1 SNHLY and CDR2 FYNNEI.

The V gene is TRBV6-2 or TRBV6-3, the J gene TRBJ2-7, with a possible D match to TRBD2 (5 bases). From germline, CDR1 is MNHEY and CDR2 SVGEGT. Trimming stripped 2 bases from V and 4 bases from J, with 12 bases between. The CDR3 is made up of 14 amino acids. CDR3 in amino acids: CASSYIARGYEQYF. CDR3 nucleotides: TGTGCCAGCAGTTACATTGCCCGGGGTTACGAGCAGTACTTC.

This clone was detected only once. The rearrangement links TRBV19 to TRBJ1-5, with D perhaps matching TRBD1 (5 bases). Deletions cut 6 bases from V and 6 bases from J, with 12 bases between. In germline, CDR1 is LNHDA, CDR2 SQIVND (reference sequence). The CDR3 length is 13 residues. The CDR3: CASSFSGAQPQHF. CDR3 coding DNA: TGTGCCAGTAGCTTTTCTGGGGCTCAGCCCCAGCATTTT.

This chain uses TRBV28 with TRBJ1-1; D is perhaps TRBD1 (5 bases). CDR1 MDHEN and CDR2 SYDVKM come from the germline V gene. The CDR3 is 15 residues long. V was cut by 5 bases and J by 7 bases, with 20 bases left in between. The CDR3 DNA reads TGTGCCAGCAGTCCCCCAGGAGGGACCGCGGTTGAAGCTTTCTTT. This encodes CASSPPGGTAVEAFF.

The V and J genes are TRBV7-2 and TRBJ2-1; D is perhaps TRBD2 (5 bases). The CDR3 has 16 residues. Trimming took 5 bases from V and 1 from J, leaving 15 bases between them. Germline lookup yields CDR1 SGHTA and CDR2 FQGNSA. For the CDR3, the DNA is TGTGCCAGCAGCGACTACGGTTCCATGTCCTACAATGAGCAGTTCTTC. Protein: CASSDYGSMSYNEQFF.

The chain joins TRBV4-3 to TRBJ2-7; 8 nucleotides match TRBD2. With V trimmed by 0 bases and J by 6 bases, 10 bases remained unmatched. The CDR3 spans 16 residues. Germline assignment: CDR1 LGHNA and CDR2 YSLEER. The CDR3 loop reads CASSQDMAGGFSEQYF. CDR3 nucleotides: TGCGCCAGCAGCCAAGATATGGCGGGAGGTTTTTCCGAGCAGTACTTC.

This chain uses TRBV5-1 with TRBJ2-2, with D tentatively TRBD2 (9 bases). This CDR3 is 16 amino acids long. Germline lookup yields CDR1 SGHRS and CDR2 YFSETQ. V was cut by 4 bases and J by 6 bases, with 19 bases left in between. Written as DNA, the CDR3 is TGCGCCAGCAGCCAGGGGGCTAGCGGGATTGCCGGGGAGCTGTTTTTT. This codes for CASSQGASGIAGELFF.

As DNA, the CDR3 is TGTGCCAGCAAAAGACAGGGGCCCGGGTTGGAGACCCAGTACTTC. It is translated as CASKRQGPGLETQYF. The V call is TRBV6-5, the J call TRBJ2-5; 8 bases line up with TRBD1. The junction had 12 bases not matched to a gene; V was cut back by 7 bases and J by 5 bases. Germline V gene data show CDR1 as MNHEY and CDR2 as SVGAGI. The CDR3 runs to 15 residues.

The V and J genes are TRBV7-8 and TRBJ2-1; D gene unclear. V was shortened by 5 bases and J by 4 bases, with 12 bases between the two germline ends. Germline V gene data show CDR1 as SGHVS and CDR2 as FQNEAQ. The CDR3 covers 14 residues. The chain's CDR3 is CASSPEEGYNEQFF. The CDR3 bases are TGTGCCAGCAGCCCCGAGGAAGGTTACAATGAGCAGTTCTTC.

The rearrangement links TRBV7-2 to TRBJ2-5, with 13 bases lining up with TRBD2. The CDR3 has 16 amino acids. The V gene's germline CDR1 is SGHTA and CDR2 FQGNSA. V shed 5 bases, J shed 5 bases, and the junction held 8 bases outside the gene matches. The CDR3 DNA sequence: TGTGCCAGCAGCCTGATTGGGACTAGCGGGACGGAGACCCAGTACTTC. It yields the protein CASSLIGTSGTETQYF.

This chain uses TRBV7-2 with TRBJ2-1, with TRBD1 matching 8 bases. The germline V gene encodes CDR1 SGHTA and CDR2 FQGNSA. V gave up 0 bases and J gave up 10 bases; unmatched junction bases: 5. CDR3 length: 14 residues. CDR3 loop: CASSLAARTGEQFF. CDR3 bases: TGTGCCAGCAGCTTAGCGGCAAGGACAGGGGAGCAGTTCTTC.

This chain uses TRBV28 with TRBJ2-1, with 9 nucleotides matching TRBD1. V gave up 5 bases and J gave up 7 bases; unmatched junction bases: 9. CDR3 length equals 15 residues. In germline, CDR1 is MDHEN, CDR2 SYDVKM. The CDR3: CASSGDGQGLNEQFF. CDR3 DNA: TGTGCCAGCAGTGGGGATGGACAGGGGTTGAATGAGCAGTTCTTC.

V is TRBV19 and J is TRBJ2-1, with D possibly TRBD2 on 6 matching bases. The V gene's germline CDR1 is LNHDA and CDR2 SQIVND (reference sequence). The V gene lost 10 bases and the J gene lost 4 bases, with 20 bases spanning the gap. The CDR3 has 15 amino acids. The CDR3 protein is CATLRFGGGYNEQFF. As DNA, the CDR3 is TGTGCCACTTTACGGTTTGGGGGAGGTTACAATGAGCAGTTCTTC.

V is TRBV11-3 and J is TRBJ2-7; TRBD2 matches 9 bases. The trim removed 7 bases at V and 1 base at J, leaving 5 bases unmatched. CDR1 and CDR2 from the germline V gene are SGHNT and YENEEA. The CDR3 consists of 14 residues. Here the CDR3 reads CASKLTSGSYEQYF. CDR3 DNA: TGTGCCAGCAAACTGACTAGCGGTTCCTACGAGCAGTACTTC.

This chain uses TRBV12-3 or TRBV12-4 with TRBJ1-1; 8 nucleotides line up with TRBD1. The CDR3 sequence is 13 residues long. V shed 7 bases, J shed 4 bases, and the junction held 5 bases outside the gene matches. CDR3 in DNA: TGTGCCAGCACTCGACAGGGGCTCACTGAAGCTTTCTTT. The encoded protein is CASTRQGLTEAFF.

The chain carries TRBV11-2 and TRBJ2-3, with a possible D match to TRBD1 (6 bases). This CDR3 contains 14 residues. Trimming cost V 7 bases and J 3 bases, with 14 bases left between them. Germline V CDR1 and CDR2: SGHAT, FQNNGV. The CDR3 loop reads CASTTIRGTDTQYF. For the CDR3, the DNA is TGTGCCAGCACCACAATAAGGGGGACAGATACGCAGTATTTT.

The genes are TRBV28 and TRBJ2-7; 8 bases are a match to TRBD2. Germline CDR1 reads MDHEN; CDR2 reads SYDVKM. The CDR3 spans 16 residues. V trimming: 3 bases; J trimming: 9 bases; junction bases outside the gene matches: 16. This CDR3 reads CASSFISGTSLFWQYF. DNA of the CDR3: TGTGCCAGCAGTTTCATCTCCGGGACTAGTTTGTTTTGGCAGTACTTC.

The CDR3 reads CASTTRYYGNTEAFF. The CDR3 DNA reads as TGTGCCAGCACCACCCGGTATTATGGGAACACTGAAGCTTTCTTT. The rearrangement joins TRBV27 to TRBJ1-1; D is unclear. In germline, CDR1 is MNHEY, CDR2 SMNVEV (reference sequence). Trimming pared 7 bases from V and 1 base from J, leaving 16 bases between. The CDR3 sequence is 15 residues long.